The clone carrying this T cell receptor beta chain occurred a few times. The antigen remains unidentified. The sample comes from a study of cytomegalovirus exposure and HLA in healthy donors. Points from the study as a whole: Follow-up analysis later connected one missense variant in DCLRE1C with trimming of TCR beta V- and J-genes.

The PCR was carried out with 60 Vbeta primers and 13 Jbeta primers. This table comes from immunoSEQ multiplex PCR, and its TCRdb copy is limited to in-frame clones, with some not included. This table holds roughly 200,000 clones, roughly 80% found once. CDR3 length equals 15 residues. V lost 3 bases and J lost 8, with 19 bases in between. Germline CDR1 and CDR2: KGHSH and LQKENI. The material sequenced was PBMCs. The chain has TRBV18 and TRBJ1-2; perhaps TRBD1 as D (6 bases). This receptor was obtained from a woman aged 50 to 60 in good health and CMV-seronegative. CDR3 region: CASSPIRGPEGGYTF. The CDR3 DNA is TGTGCCAGCTCACCTATCAGGGGTCCTGAAGGGGGCTACACCTTC.